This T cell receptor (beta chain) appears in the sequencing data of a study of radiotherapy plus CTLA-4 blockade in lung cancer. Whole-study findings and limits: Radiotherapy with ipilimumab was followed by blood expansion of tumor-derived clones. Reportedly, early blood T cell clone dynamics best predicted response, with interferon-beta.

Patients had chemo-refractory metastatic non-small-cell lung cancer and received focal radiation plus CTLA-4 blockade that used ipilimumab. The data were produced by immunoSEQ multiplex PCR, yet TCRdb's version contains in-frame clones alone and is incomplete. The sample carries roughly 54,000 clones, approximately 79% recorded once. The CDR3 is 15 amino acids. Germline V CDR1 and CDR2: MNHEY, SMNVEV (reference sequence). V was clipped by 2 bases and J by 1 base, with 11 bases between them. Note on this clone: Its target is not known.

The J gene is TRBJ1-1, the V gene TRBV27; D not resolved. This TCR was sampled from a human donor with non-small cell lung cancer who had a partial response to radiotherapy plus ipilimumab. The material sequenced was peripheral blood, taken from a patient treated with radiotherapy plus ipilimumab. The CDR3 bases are TGTGCCAGCAGTTTAATCGGGAACTGGAACACTGAAGCTTTCTTT. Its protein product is CASSLIGNWNTEAFF.